This passage covers 32 T cell receptor beta chains from one sample sequenced in a study of blood T cells in healthy people across ages. Then a second PCR, running about 6 to 12 cycles, was carried out with a sample-barcoded 5' primer and a J-beta primer mix. Each CDR3 protein gets one entry after TCRdb re-called the 5' RACE reads with MiXCR. Counted here are 1.5 million to 2 million distinct CDR3 sequences, around 36% occurring once; the ten biggest clones make up around 11%. The sequencing sample was made of blood. The receptors were gathered from a woman aged 30 to 39 in good health.

This CDR3 is CASRSFESSGYNEQFF. DNA of the CDR3: TGTGCCAGCAGGTCCTTTGAGTCTAGCGGTTACAATGAGCAGTTCTTC. The chain joins TRBV6-5 to TRBJ2-1, with TRBD2 identical over 7 bases. J was trimmed by 4 bases and V by 6 bases; bases with no gene match: 12. The CDR3 has 16 amino acids. Per germline, CDR1 MNHEY and CDR2 SVGAGI.

The V call is TRBV5-1, the J call TRBJ1-2; TRBD1 matches 11 bases. The CDR3 extends over 16 amino acids. Germline V lookup: CDR1 SGHRS, CDR2 YFSETQ. V shed 4 bases, J shed 8 bases, and the junction held 13 bases outside the gene matches. This CDR3 reads CASSPGTGGLAGGYTF. The DNA for the CDR3 is TGCGCCAGCAGCCCTGGGACAGGGGGTTTGGCGGGCGGCTACACCTTC.

This clonotype was observed a few times. The genes are TRBV3-1 and TRBJ2-5; possibly TRBD1 for D (5 bases). This CDR3 spans 13 amino acids. CDR1 is LGHDT and CDR2 is YNNKEL in the germline V gene (reference sequence). Trimming took off 2 bases at V and 2 bases at J, with 6 bases between the two ends. The CDR3 sequence: CASSQNRQETQYF. The CDR3, as DNA: TGTGCCAGCAGCCAAAACAGGCAAGAGACCCAGTACTTC.

CDR3 DNA sequence: TGTGCCAGCAGCACTCGGGGGCTAGCGGGGGAGCGTACAGATACGCAGTATTTT. Protein product: CASSTRGLAGERTDTQYF. V and J are TRBV13 and TRBJ2-3; 10 positions agree with TRBD2. Trimming cost V 5 bases and J 3 bases; bases outside gene matches: 14. CDR1 and CDR2 from the germline V gene are PRHDT and FYEKMQ (reference sequence). CDR3 length: 18 residues.

DNA for the CDR3: TGTGCTAGTGGGAGCCAGGGGACCAGCACTGAAGCTTTCTTT. Its translation: CASGSQGTSTEAFF. The chain has TRBV12-5 and TRBJ1-1, with a tentative D call TRBD1 (6 bases). This CDR3 has 14 amino acids. The V end was cut by 6 bases, the J end by 4 bases, with 15 bases between. In germline, CDR1 is LGHNT, CDR2 FRNRAP. Filled out from reference TRBV12-5 and TRBJ1-1, the complete variable domain reads DARVTQTPRHKVTEMGQEVTMRCQPILGHNTVFWYRQTMMQGLELLAYFRNRAPLDDSGMPKDRFSAEMPDATLATLKIQPSEPRDSAVYFCASGSQGTSTEAFFGQGTRLTVV.

The chain is built from TRBV7-2 and TRBJ2-7; D may be TRBD1 (6 bases). The CDR3 sequence is 15 residues long. V shed 2 bases and J shed 3 bases, with 14 bases lying between them. From germline, CDR1 is SGHTA and CDR2 FQGNSA. This CDR3 is CASSLWGQANYEQYF. The DNA of the CDR3 is TGTGCCAGCAGCTTATGGGGACAAGCTAACTACGAGCAGTACTTC.

The chain has TRBV20-1 and TRBJ2-1; D gene unclear. V gave up 4 bases and J gave up 5 bases, with 18 bases separating them. This CDR3 contains 15 residues. Germline values: CDR1 DFQATT, CDR2 SNEGSKA (reference sequence). This CDR3 is CSATPAAGLNNEQFF. CDR3 nucleotide sequence: TGCAGTGCTACTCCTGCGGCCGGGCTTAACAATGAGCAGTTCTTC.

This clonotype has a handful of counts. The chain is built from TRBV18 and TRBJ2-1, with 9 bases that match TRBD2. The length of the CDR3 is 14 residues. J gave up 8 bases and V 3 bases, and 5 bases lay outside the gene matches. The V gene's germline CDR1 is KGHSH and CDR2 LQKENI. Written as DNA, the CDR3 is TGTGCCAGCTCACCGGGACTAGCCTCGGATGAGCAGTTCTTC. Protein sequence: CASSPGLASDEQFF.

The V and J genes are TRBV7-3 and TRBJ2-2, with 7 bases fitting TRBD2. CDR3 length: 19 residues. The V and J ends lost 1 base and 0 bases, in that order; junction bases with no gene match: 11. The germline CDR1 and CDR2 sequences are SGHTA and FQGTGA. The CDR3 region has the DNA TGTGCCAGCAGCTTAAAAGGGATCTCAGGACTAGCGAACACCGGGGAGCTGTTTTTT. Translation gives CASSLKGISGLANTGELFF.

Concerning this clonotype: Just one base apart from a much larger clone, this may be a read error. The chain joins TRBV20-1 to TRBJ2-1; 7 bases map to TRBD2. This CDR3 is built from 16 residues. Unmatched junction bases numbered 10, after V lost 5 bases and J lost 0 bases. Germline V gene data show CDR1 as DFQATT and CDR2 as SNEGSKA (reference sequence). In DNA, the CDR3 is TGCAGTGCTCTTCTACGGGCTAGCGGCTCCTACAATGAGCAGTTCTTC. It is translated as CSALLRASGSYNEQFF.

The chain recombines TRBV15 with TRBJ1-2, with D unclear. From germline, CDR1 is LNHNV and CDR2 YYDKDF (reference sequence). This CDR3 has 15 residues. V lost 0 bases, J lost 2 bases, and 10 bases lay in between. CDR3 in amino acids: CATSRDGRLNYGYTF. The CDR3, as DNA: TGTGCCACCAGCAGAGATGGCAGACTGAACTATGGCTACACCTTC.

The chain carries TRBV6-1 and TRBJ1-2; TRBD1 matches at 12 bases. V gave up 1 base and J gave up 5 bases; unmatched junction bases: 2. The CDR3 consists of 15 residues. CDR1 and CDR2 from the germline V gene are MNHNS and SASEGT. CDR3 residues: CASSEGDRGHYGYTF. CDR3 nucleotide sequence: TGTGCCAGCAGTGAAGGGGACAGGGGGCATTATGGCTACACCTTC.

The V gene is TRBV6-2 or TRBV6-3, the J gene TRBJ2-5; no definite D call. CDR3 length: 15 amino acids. Germline CDR1 MNHEY, CDR2 SVGEGT. V dropped 4 bases and J dropped 5 bases, with 17 bases sitting between them. The CDR3 here is CASSFNYPPGETQYF. The CDR3 nucleotides are TGTGCCAGCAGTTTCAACTACCCACCCGGGGAGACCCAGTACTTC.

The chain uses TRBV5-1 and TRBJ1-4; no reliable D call. The CDR3 runs to 14 residues. Germline CDR1 is SGHRS and CDR2 is YFSETQ. With 0 bases removed from V and 3 bases from J, the gap between germline ends came to 6 bases. In nucleotides, the CDR3 is TGCGCCAGCAGCTTGGAGACGTCTAATGAAAAACTGTTTTTT. Protein sequence: CASSLETSNEKLFF.

This clonotype turned up a few times. This chain's CDR3 is CASSYSREGQWGYEQYF. CDR3 in DNA: TGTGCCAGCAGTTACTCGAGGGAGGGACAATGGGGGTACGAGCAGTACTTC. The rearrangement links TRBV6-2 or TRBV6-3 to TRBJ2-5; D may be TRBD2 (7 bases). The end of the DNA fits TRBJ2-7 better, so the J call may be wrong. Looked up from germline, CDR1 is MNHEY and CDR2 is SVGEGT. The CDR3 length is 17 residues.

This clonotype was observed a few times. V gene TRBV20-1 combines with J gene TRBJ2-7; D possibly corresponds to TRBD1 (6 bases). The germline V gene has CDR1 DFQATT and CDR2 SNEGSKA (reference sequence). CDR3 length equals 14 residues. V lost 8 bases, J lost 5 bases, and 22 bases lay in between. CDR3 nucleotide sequence: TGCAGTCCGCTTAGGACAGTGGGTCGGGACGAGCAGTACTTC. It codes for CSPLRTVGRDEQYF.

The rearrangement uses TRBV7-8 and TRBJ2-7; 7 nucleotides align to TRBD1. CDR1 and CDR2 from the germline V gene are SGHVS and FQNEAQ. With 1 base clipped from V and 4 bases from J, the junction kept 7 bases outside the gene matches. The CDR3 totals 15 residues. The CDR3 sequence is CASSLEAGGFYEQYF. CDR3 DNA: TGTGCCAGCAGCTTAGAGGCAGGGGGATTTTACGAGCAGTACTTC.

This clonotype was counted between two and nine times. The chain is built from TRBV28 and TRBJ2-5; possible D gene TRBD2, 6 bases. Germline V gene data show CDR1 as MDHEN and CDR2 as SYDVKM. Deletions cut 7 bases from V and 1 base from J, with 10 bases between. The CDR3 is 13 amino acids. The CDR3 region is CASTERVQETQYF. The CDR3, as DNA: TGTGCCAGCACGGAGCGGGTCCAAGAGACCCAGTACTTC.

There are a few counts of this clonotype. The rearrangement links TRBV9 to TRBJ2-2; D gene unclear. V lost 3 bases and J 6 bases, leaving 9 bases between the germline ends. The germline V gene encodes CDR1 SGDLS and CDR2 YYNGEE. This CDR3 contains 13 residues. CDR3 DNA: TGTGCCAGCAGCGCCCTCGGACCCGGGGAGCTGTTTTTT. Translated, it gives CASSALGPGELFF.

The genes are TRBV27 and TRBJ1-6; D remains unclear. V lost 7 bases and J lost 3, with 10 bases in between. This CDR3 spans 14 amino acids. The germline gives CDR1 MNHEY, CDR2 SMNVEV (reference sequence). In DNA, the CDR3 is TGTGCCAGCACCGGAATGGACTATAATTCACCCCTCCACTTT. Amino acids: CASTGMDYNSPLHF.

CDR3 nucleotides: TGTGCCAGCAGTTACTCCGAAGGGGGTATTGGCTACACCTTC. Its protein product is CASSYSEGGIGYTF. The V and J genes are TRBV6-5 and TRBJ1-2; D may be TRBD1 (6 bases). V lost 0 bases and J 7 bases, leaving 12 bases between the germline ends. Germline V gene lookup returns CDR1 MNHEY and CDR2 SVGAGI. The CDR3 extends over 14 amino acids.

This clonotype showed up just a few times. V usage is TRBV5-1 and J usage is TRBJ2-7; TRBD1 matches 9 bases. CDR1 and CDR2 (germline): SGHRS, YFSETQ. Unmatched junction bases numbered 7, after V lost 4 bases and J lost 5 bases. The CDR3 is 14 residues long. CDR3 bases: TGCGCCAGCAGCGCCGGACAGGGGCGGCACGAGCAGTACTTC. This translates into CASSAGQGRHEQYF.

The chain employs TRBV18 and TRBJ1-2; 9 bases agree with TRBD1. Germline lookup yields CDR1 KGHSH and CDR2 LQKENI. Unmatched junction bases numbered 5, after V lost 1 base and J lost 5 bases. CDR3 length: 15 amino acids. The CDR3: CASSPRDRVWYGYTF. CDR3 in DNA: TGTGCCAGCTCACCACGGGACAGGGTATGGTATGGCTACACCTTC.

The genes are TRBV20-1 and TRBJ1-5, with 9 bases matching TRBD1. The CDR3 consists of 15 residues. Trimming at V came to 5 bases and at J to 2 bases, leaving 7 bases not matched to a gene. Germline V gene lookup returns CDR1 DFQATT and CDR2 SNEGSKA (reference sequence). CDR3: CSAQTGGVGNQPQHF. CDR3 nucleotide sequence: TGCAGTGCTCAGACAGGGGGGGTGGGCAATCAGCCCCAGCATTTT.

The table lists this clonotype with a few counts. The V call is TRBV20-1, the J call TRBJ1-4; D not certain. CDR1 and CDR2 from the germline V gene are DFQATT and SNEGSKA (reference sequence). The CDR3 is 14 amino acids. Trimming pared 6 bases from V and 0 bases from J, leaving 11 bases between. The CDR3, as DNA: TGCAGTGCCAATAAAGGGCCAACTAATGAAAAACTGTTTTTT. Its protein is CSANKGPTNEKLFF.

CDR3 coding DNA: TGTGCCAGCACTCCGTGGGAGGACGACTATGGCTACACCTTC. This gives the protein CASTPWEDDYGYTF. This sequence joins TRBV25-1 and TRBJ1-2, with D unresolved. V was clipped by 7 bases and J by 3 bases, with 15 bases between them. CDR3 length equals 14 residues. Germline CDR1 MGHDK, CDR2 SYGVNS.

The chain employs TRBV20-1 and TRBJ2-1; 8 nucleotides align to TRBD2. The length of the CDR3 is 14 residues. The V gene end was trimmed by 5 bases and the J gene end by 8 bases; junction bases not matched to a gene: 11. Germline V gene lookup returns CDR1 DFQATT and CDR2 SNEGSKA (reference sequence). The CDR3 nucleotides read TGCAGTGCTGGAGCTGGACTAGCTAGGGATGAGCAGTTCTTC. Protein product: CSAGAGLARDEQFF.

This clonotype was detected many times. The CDR3: CASRRTAAYEQYF. The CDR3 DNA reads TGTGCCAGCAGACGGACAGCGGCCTACGAGCAGTACTTC. The genes are TRBV7-2 and TRBJ2-7, with TRBD1 as a possible D gene (6 bases). V lost 6 bases, J lost 2 bases, and 11 bases lay in between. The CDR3 is 13 amino acids. Germline V gives CDR1 SGHTA, CDR2 FQGNSA.

The chain carries TRBV20-1 and TRBJ2-3, with D maybe TRBD1 (6 bases). Per germline, CDR1 DFQATT and CDR2 SNEGSKA (reference sequence). The V end lost 3 bases, the J end lost 0 bases, and 16 bases lay between the germline ends. The CDR3 is 16 amino acids. CDR3 in DNA: TGCAGTGCTAGCCCTCCAGGGGTGTCTAGCACAGATACGCAGTATTTT. This sequence encodes CSASPPGVSSTDTQYF.

The CDR3: CASSLGGRAGDTQYF. CDR3 coding DNA: TGTGCCAGCAGCTTAGGAGGGAGGGCCGGAGATACGCAGTATTTT. The chain couples TRBV7-2 to TRBJ2-3; 7 bases match TRBD2. With V trimmed by 1 base and J by 5 bases, 6 bases remained unmatched. The V gene's germline CDR1 is SGHTA and CDR2 FQGNSA. The length of the CDR3 is 15 residues.

On this clonotype itself: A read error may account for a junction end that differs from germline. The rearrangement uses TRBV11-2 and TRBJ2-1; 9 bases fit TRBD2. The CDR3 runs 15 residues. CDR1 SGHAT and CDR2 FQNNGV come from the germline V gene. CDR3 region: CASNLGASGIAEQFF. Here the CDR3 DNA reads TGTGCCAGCAACTTAGGGGCTAGCGGGATTGCTGAGCAGTTCTTC.

This clonotype has a handful of counts. The genes are TRBV7-6 and TRBJ1-2; 12 bases align to TRBD1. V lost 0 bases to trimming and J lost 4 bases; unmatched junction nucleotides: 12. The CDR3 extends over 19 amino acids. Germline V gene data show CDR1 as SGHVS and CDR2 as FNYEAQ. This CDR3 reads CASSLAMSRDRGRGYGYTF. For the CDR3, the DNA is TGTGCCAGCAGCTTAGCCATGTCCCGGGACAGGGGGCGTGGCTATGGCTACACCTTC.